This T cell receptor (beta chain) was sequenced during a study of PD-1 blockade in classical Hodgkin lymphoma. Study-wide results and limits: Baseline TCR diversity was reportedly lower in newly diagnosed patients than in healthy donors. It was reported as lower still in relapsed/refractory patients.

In regard to this clone: The target antigen is unknown.

Stated time point: newly diagnosed, previously untreated cHL patient sample. Thawed PBMCs were the source of CD4+ T cells, purified by magnetic negative selection. Measured with immunoSEQ multiplex PCR; TCRdb has only the in-frame clones, and not every one. This sample carries approximately 25,000 clones, 75% to 95% of them seen once, and the ten largest clones take 0.5% to 0.6%. The CDR3 is 13 residues long. V lost 5 bases and J 4 bases, leaving 11 bases between the germline ends. Germline V gene data show CDR1 as SGHNT and CDR2 as YENEEA. The clonotype originates from a human donor with classical Hodgkin lymphoma. This chain connects TRBV11-3 to TRBJ2-5; D might be TRBD2 (5 bases). Sequencing used CD4+ T cells from blood. The CDR3 is CASSRGQTETQYF. In DNA form, the CDR3 reads TGTGCCAGCAGCCGCGGGCAGACAGAGACCCAGTACTTC.